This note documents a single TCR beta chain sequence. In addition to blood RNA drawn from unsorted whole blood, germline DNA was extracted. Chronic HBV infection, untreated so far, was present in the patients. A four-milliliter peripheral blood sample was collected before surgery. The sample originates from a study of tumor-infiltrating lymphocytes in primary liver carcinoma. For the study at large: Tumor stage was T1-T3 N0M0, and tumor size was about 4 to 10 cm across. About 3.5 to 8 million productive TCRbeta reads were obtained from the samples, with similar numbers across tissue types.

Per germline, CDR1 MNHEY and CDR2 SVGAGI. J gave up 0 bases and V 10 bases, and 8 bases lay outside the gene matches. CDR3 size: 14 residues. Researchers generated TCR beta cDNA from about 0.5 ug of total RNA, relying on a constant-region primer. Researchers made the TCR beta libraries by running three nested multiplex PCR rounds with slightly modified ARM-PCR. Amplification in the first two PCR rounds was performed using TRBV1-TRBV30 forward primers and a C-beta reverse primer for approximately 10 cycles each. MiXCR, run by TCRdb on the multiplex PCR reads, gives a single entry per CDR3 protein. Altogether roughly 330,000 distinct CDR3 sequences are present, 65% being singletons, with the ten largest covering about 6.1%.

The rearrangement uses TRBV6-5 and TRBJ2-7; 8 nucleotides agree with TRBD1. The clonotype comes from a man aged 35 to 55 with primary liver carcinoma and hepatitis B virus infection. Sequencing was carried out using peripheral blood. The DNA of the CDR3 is TGTGCCAACAGCCGCAGGGGGCTCTCCTACGAGCAGTACTTC. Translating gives CANSRRGLSYEQYF.